The T cell receptor beta chain under discussion was sequenced for a study of cytomegalovirus exposure and HLA in healthy donors. This CDR3 is built from 16 residues. The germline V gene has CDR1 SGDLS and CDR2 YYNGEE. V was trimmed by 1 base and J by 2 bases, leaving 15 bases between them. This clone appeared once. The PCR contained 60 Vbeta and 13 Jbeta primers. Profiling relied on immunoSEQ multiplex PCR, and the TCRdb table lists in-frame clones only, not all of them. The data show about 140,000 clones, about 80% seen once. The material sequenced was PBMCs. V gene TRBV9 combines with J gene TRBJ1-1, with D possibly being TRBD1 (6 bases). The receptor comes from a man between 18 and 35 years old in good health and CMV-seronegative. The CDR3: CASSVIGGGGNTEAFF. CDR3 in DNA: TGTGCCAGCAGCGTAATAGGGGGAGGGGGAAACACTGAAGCTTTCTTT.